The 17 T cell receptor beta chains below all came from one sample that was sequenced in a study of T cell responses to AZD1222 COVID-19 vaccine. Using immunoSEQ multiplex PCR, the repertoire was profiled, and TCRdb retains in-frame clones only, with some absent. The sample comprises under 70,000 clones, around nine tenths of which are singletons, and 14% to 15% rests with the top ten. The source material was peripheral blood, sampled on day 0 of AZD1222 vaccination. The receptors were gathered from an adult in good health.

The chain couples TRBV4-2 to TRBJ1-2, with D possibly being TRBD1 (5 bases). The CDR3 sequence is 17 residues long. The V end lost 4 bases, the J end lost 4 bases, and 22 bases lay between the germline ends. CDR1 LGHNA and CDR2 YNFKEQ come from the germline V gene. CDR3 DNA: TGTGCCAGCAGCCTCCGGGACTGGAAGAAGGGTACCTATGGCTACACCTTC. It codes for CASSLRDWKKGTYGYTF.

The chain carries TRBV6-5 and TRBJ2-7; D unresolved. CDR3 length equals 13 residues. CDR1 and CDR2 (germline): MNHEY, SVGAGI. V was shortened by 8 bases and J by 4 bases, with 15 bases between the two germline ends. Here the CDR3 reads CASALVPGYEQYF. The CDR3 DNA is TGTGCCAGCGCGCTAGTCCCCGGTTACGAGCAGTACTTC.

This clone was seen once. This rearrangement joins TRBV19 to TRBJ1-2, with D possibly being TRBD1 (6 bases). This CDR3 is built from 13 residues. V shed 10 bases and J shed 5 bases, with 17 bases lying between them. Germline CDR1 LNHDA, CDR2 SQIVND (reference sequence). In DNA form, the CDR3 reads TGTGCCACCGCTGGACAGACTTGGTATGGCTACACCTTC. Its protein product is CATAGQTWYGYTF.

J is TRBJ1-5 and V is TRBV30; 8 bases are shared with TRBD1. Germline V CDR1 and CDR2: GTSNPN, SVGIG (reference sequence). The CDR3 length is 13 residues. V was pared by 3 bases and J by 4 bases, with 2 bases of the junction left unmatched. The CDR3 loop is CAWRDRDNQPQHF. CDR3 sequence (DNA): TGTGCCTGGAGGGACAGGGATAATCAGCCCCAGCATTTT.

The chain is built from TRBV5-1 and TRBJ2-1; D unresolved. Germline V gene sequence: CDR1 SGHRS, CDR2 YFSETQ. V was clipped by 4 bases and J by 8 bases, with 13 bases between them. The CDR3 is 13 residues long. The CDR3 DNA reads TGCGCCAGCAGCCCAAGCACTGGGGATGAGCAGTTCTTC. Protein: CASSPSTGDEQFF.

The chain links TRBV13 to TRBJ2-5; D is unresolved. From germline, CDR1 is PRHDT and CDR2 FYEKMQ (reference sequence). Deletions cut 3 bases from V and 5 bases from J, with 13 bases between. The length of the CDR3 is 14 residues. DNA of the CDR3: TGTGCCAGCAGCTTCCGCGGCTTTCGTGAGACCCAGTACTTC. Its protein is CASSFRGFRETQYF.

The CDR3 bases are TGCGCCAGCAGCCAAGACAGGGCCCAGACCCAGTACTTC. This codes for CASSQDRAQTQYF. The chain recombines TRBV4-1 with TRBJ2-5, with D tentatively TRBD1 (5 bases). CDR1 and CDR2 from the germline V gene are MGHRA and YSYEKL. Between the trimmed V and J ends, which lost 0 bases and 6 bases, there was a span of 8 bases. This CDR3 contains 13 residues.

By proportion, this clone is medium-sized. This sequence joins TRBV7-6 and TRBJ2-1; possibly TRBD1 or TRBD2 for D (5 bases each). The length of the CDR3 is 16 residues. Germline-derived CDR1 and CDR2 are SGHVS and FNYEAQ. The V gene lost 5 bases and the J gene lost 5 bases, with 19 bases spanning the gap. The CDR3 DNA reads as TGTGCCAGCAGCCCACTGACGGGGCCCGGGAACAATGAGCAGTTCTTC. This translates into CASSPLTGPGNNEQFF.

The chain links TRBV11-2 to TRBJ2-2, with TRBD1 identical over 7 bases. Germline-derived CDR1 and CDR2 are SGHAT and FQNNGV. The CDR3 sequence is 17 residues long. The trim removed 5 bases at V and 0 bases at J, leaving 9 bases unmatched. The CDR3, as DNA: TGTGCCAGCAGCCCCCCGCCTGGGACAGCGAACACCGGGGAGCTGTTTTTT. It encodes CASSPPPGTANTGELFF.

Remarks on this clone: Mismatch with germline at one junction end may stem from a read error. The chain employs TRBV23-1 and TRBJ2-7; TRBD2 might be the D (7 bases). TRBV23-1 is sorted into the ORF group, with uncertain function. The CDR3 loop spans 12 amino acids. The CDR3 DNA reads TGCGCCAGCAGTCAATCCGGGGGGCCTCTAGGCTTC. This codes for CASSQSGGPLGF.

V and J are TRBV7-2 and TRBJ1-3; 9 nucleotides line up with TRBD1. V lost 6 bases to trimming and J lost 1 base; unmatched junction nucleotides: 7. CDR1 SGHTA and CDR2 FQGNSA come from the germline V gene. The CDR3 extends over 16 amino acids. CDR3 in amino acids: CASRKQGAPSGNTIYF. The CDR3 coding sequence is TGTGCCAGCAGGAAACAGGGGGCGCCATCTGGAAACACCATATATTTT.

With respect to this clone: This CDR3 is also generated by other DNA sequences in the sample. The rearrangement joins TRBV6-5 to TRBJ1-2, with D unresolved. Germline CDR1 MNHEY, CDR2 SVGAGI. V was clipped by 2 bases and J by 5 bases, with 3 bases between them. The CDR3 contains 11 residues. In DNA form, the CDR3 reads TGTGCCAGCAGTTACGGGTATGGCTACACCTTC. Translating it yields CASSYGYGYTF.

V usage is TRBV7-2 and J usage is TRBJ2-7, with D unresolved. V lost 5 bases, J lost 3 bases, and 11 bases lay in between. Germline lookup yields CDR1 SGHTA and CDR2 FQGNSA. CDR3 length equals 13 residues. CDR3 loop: CASSTAWNYEQYF. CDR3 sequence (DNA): TGTGCCAGCAGCACTGCCTGGAACTACGAGCAGTACTTC. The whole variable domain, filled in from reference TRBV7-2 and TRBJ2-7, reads GAGVSQSPSNKVTEKGKDVELRCDPISGHTALYWYRQSLGQGLEFLIYFQGNSAPDKSGLPSDRFSAERTGGSVSTLTIQRTQQEDSAVYLCASSTAWNYEQYFGPGTRLTVT.

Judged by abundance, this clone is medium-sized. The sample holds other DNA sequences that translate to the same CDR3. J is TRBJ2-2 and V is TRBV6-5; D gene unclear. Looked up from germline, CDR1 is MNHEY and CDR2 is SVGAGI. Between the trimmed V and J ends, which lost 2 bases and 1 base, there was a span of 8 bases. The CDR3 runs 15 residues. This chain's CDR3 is CASSYRQMNTGELFF. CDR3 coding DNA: TGTGCCAGCAGTTACAGACAAATGAACACCGGGGAGCTGTTTTTT.

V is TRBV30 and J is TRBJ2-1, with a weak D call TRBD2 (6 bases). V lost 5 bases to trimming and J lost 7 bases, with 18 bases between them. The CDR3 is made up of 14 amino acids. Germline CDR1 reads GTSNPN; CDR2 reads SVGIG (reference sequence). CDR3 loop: CAWGGNRVGNEQFF. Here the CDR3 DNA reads TGTGCCTGGGGGGGGAATAGGGTCGGGAATGAGCAGTTCTTC.

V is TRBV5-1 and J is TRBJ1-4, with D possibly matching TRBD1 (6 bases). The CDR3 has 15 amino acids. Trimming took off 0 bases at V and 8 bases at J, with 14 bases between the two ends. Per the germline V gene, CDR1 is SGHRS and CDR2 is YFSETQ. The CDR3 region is CASSLVQGNGEKLFF. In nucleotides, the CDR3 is TGCGCCAGCAGCTTGGTACAGGGTAATGGAGAAAAACTGTTTTTT.

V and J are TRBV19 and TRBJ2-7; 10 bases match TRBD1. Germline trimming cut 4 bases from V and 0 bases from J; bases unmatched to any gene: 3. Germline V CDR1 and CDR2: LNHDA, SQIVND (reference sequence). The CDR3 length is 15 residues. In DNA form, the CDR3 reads TGTGCCAGTAGTACCTGGACAGGGGGCTCCTACGAGCAGTACTTC. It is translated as CASSTWTGGSYEQYF.